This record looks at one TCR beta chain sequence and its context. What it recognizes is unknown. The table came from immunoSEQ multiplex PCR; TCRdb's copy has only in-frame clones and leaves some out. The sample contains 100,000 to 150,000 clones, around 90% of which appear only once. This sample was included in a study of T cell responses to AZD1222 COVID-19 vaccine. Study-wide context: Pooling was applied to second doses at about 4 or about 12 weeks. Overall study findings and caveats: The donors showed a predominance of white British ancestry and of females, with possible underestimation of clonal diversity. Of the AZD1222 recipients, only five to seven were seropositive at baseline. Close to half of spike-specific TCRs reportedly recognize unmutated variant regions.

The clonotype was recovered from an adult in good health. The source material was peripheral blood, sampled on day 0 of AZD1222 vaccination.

The CDR3 protein is CASSLIANYGYTF. For the CDR3, the DNA is TGTGCCAGCAGCTTGATAGCCAACTATGGCTACACCTTC. J is TRBJ1-2 and V is TRBV6-6; D call uncertain. The CDR3 has 13 residues. Trimming stripped 6 bases from V and 2 bases from J, with 10 bases between. From germline, CDR1 is MNHNY and CDR2 SVGAGI (reference sequence).